This T cell receptor (beta chain) was documented in a study of T cell repertoires in aging, cancer and after chemotherapy. Across the study: Donors were grouped into six age bands spanning 30 or younger through 70 or older. The whole study produced a dataset of millions of TCR reads.

The J segment lost 0 bases and the V segment lost 8 bases, leaving 3 bases of the junction unmatched. Germline loops: CDR1 MNHNS, CDR2 SASEGT. This CDR3 comprises 15 residues. A mixed TRB-A/B primer pool amplified rearranged TRB by multiplex touch-down PCR. MiXCR, applied by TCRdb to the multiplex PCR reads, yields one record per CDR3 protein. The sample holds about 4,600 distinct CDR3 sequences, approximately 22% seen once. The template was genomic DNA from peripheral blood, not RNA. This receptor was identified in a human donor with a blood cancer. The sequencing sample was made of blood. The chain links TRBV6-1 to TRBJ2-6, with 8 nucleotides matching TRBD2. CDR3 sequence: CASRSGGSGANVLTF. The DNA of the CDR3 is TGTGCCAGCCGAAGCGGGGGCTCTGGGGCCAACGTCCTGACTTTC.